This TCR beta chain derives from a study of shared clonotypes between healthy human individuals (dated by TCRdb to the early 2020s). A note on the overall study: A couple of women and a few men aged 18 to 49 years were included in the cohort. Between about 0.8 and 9 billion PBMCs per donor were obtained by leukapheresis. For each donor, CD4 naive and CD4 memory were each given three plates, CD8 naive was given two plates, and CD8 memory was given one plate. Blood TCR repertoires of five healthy adults were deeply sequenced to estimate repertoire size and the extent of clonotype sharing between individuals. To increase sequencing depth and limit assay-specific biases, TCR repertoire library preparation and sequencing were carried out by different laboratories using diverse techniques.

CD8 naive samples were CD45RO-negative cells positively selected for CCR7, giving a CD45RA+CCR7+ population that excluded TemRA cells. The donors were healthy, HIV-negative adults with no recently reported acute infections or vaccinations. All donors were Caucasian adults living in Nashville, Tennessee, USA. Blood was collected by leukapheresis, and PBMCs were isolated by Ficoll-Histopaque density gradient centrifugation and then cryopreserved in liquid nitrogen vapor phase. Purity and quantity of every magnetically sorted T cell population were checked by analytical flow cytometry. Genomic DNA was isolated from each sorted fraction and quantified by UV absorbance on a Nanodrop 2000c. The paper as a whole reports these results and caveats: The genetic and exposure-history diversity represented was limited by the small number of donors. Higher generation probabilities were observed for clonotypes shared by all four sorted-subset donors than for non-shared clonotypes. Estimated clonotype richness was generally larger for naive than for memory subsets. About 5% of naive CD4, 3.5% of naive CD8, roughly 2.4% of memory CD4, and approximately 0.39% of memory CD8 clonotypes were shared across a few donors. Pairwise subsampling indicated that sequencing depth was expected to affect the degree of clonotype sharing among donors. Incomplete sequencing was indicated by rarefaction of sorted-subset datasets, despite the large sequencing depth. Sampling was limited to blood, and TCR repertoires in tissue likely differ from TCR repertoires in blood.

The sample holds one count of this clone. Its antigen remains undetermined. No qualities accompany the bases; no much larger clone lies one base away. TCR CDR3 regions were amplified from genomic DNA by multiplex PCR using the deep immunoSEQ assay. Genomic DNA extracted from each cell subset was distributed evenly over all wells of several immunoSEQ 96-well plates, and each plate served as one replicate. For sorted subsets, roughly 0.2 ug genomic DNA, equal to 30,000 or so T cell genomes, was loaded into each replicate PCR. Purified libraries were quantified with a Qubit 3.0 fluorometer, sized on a Bioanalyzer 2100, and re-quantified with the KAPA Library Quantification kit. A separate single-read 150-cycle Illumina NextSeq 550 flow cell was used to sequence each immunoSEQ 96-well plate. For the original study's pipeline: Because the immunoSEQ output included only junctional sequences and no quality scores, the filtering could not be the same as the filtering used for full-length reads. Sequences were annotated with PyIR, a Python wrapper for IgBLAST v1.9, using IMGT germline references to assign V/J genes and CDR3. Reads with weak V/J assignments (E-value above 1e-6), missing CDR3, stop codons, out-of-frame junctions, or ambiguous translated residues were removed. A V3J clonotype was defined by an identical inferred V gene, J gene, and CDR3 amino acid sequence. Percentage overlap between repertoires was calculated by dividing the number of shared unique clonotypes by the size of the smaller repertoire. Three approaches were used to assess repertoire richness: RTK rarefaction, the Chao1 estimator, and Recon v2.1 estimates of unobserved clonotypes. OLGA was used to compute generation probabilities for all TCRbeta clonotypes that the gDNA method yielded from several donors. This is the immuneACCESS table as TCRdb keeps it, with only in-frame sequences that have V and J called. A part of the clones is gone; compared with another copy, unresolved V genes explain less than half, and the rest is unexplained. V, J and clone size are taken as reported in that table, and D and trimming were inferred from the DNA itself. The sample table holds 550,000 to 750,000 clones, of which under 95% were seen once. 24% of the sample lies in the top ten.

The TCR originated in a young man in good health. Sequenced input: naive CD8+ T cells sorted from blood. The cell subset or site label of this sample denotes: CD45RA+CCR7+.

The nucleotide sequence reads as follows: TGTGCCAGCAGCCAAGAATCGGAGCCTGAAGCTTTCTTT. The resulting protein is CASSQESEPEAFF. Here the chain combines TRBV14 and TRBJ1-1; the D gene remains uncertain. The germline ends are 8 bases apart after V is trimmed by 0 bases and J by 6 bases. CDR1 SGHDN and CDR2 FVKESK are derived from the germline V gene. Inclusive of the bounding cysteine and phenylalanine, the CDR3 is 13 residues long. Only the CDR3 DNA stays, 39 bases, in frame from base 1.